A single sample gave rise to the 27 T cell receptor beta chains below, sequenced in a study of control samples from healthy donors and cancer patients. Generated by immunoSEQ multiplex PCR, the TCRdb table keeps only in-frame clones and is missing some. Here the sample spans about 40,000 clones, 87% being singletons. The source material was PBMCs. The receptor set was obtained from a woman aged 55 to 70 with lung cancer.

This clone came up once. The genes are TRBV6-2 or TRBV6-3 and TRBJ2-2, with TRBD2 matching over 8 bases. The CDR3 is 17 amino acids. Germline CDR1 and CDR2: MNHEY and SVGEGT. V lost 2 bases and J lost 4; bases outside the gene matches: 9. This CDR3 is CASSYILAGGPTGELFF. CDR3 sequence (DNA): TGTGCCAGCAGTTACATTCTCGCGGGAGGTCCCACCGGGGAGCTGTTTTTT.

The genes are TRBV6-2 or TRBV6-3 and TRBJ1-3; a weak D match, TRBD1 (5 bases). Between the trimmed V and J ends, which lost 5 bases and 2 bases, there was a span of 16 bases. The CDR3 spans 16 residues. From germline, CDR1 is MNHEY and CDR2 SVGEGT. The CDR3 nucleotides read TGTGCCAGCAGTCGATTTATTGGGACGGCTGGAAACACCATATATTTT. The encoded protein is CASSRFIGTAGNTIYF.

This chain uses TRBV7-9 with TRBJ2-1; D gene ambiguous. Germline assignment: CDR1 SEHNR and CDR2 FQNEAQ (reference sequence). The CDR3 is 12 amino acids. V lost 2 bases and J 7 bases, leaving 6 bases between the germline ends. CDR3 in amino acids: CASSLMGNEQFF. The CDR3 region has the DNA TGTGCCAGCAGCTTAATGGGTAATGAGCAGTTCTTC.

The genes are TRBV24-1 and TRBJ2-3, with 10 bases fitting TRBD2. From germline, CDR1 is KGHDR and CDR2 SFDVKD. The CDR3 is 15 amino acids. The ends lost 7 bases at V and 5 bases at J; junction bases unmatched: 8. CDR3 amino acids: CATSAEREGGDTQYF. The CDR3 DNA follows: TGTGCCACCAGCGCAGAGCGGGAGGGGGGAGATACGCAGTATTTT.

Written as DNA, the CDR3 is TGTGCCACCAGTGATCCCCTGGGGGGATACAATGAGCAGTTCTTC. The encoded protein is CATSDPLGGYNEQFF. The rearrangement joins TRBV24-1 to TRBJ2-1; D perhaps matches TRBD2 (6 bases). Trimming left V 3 bases short and J 4 bases short, with 12 bases between. Germline CDR1 is KGHDR and CDR2 is SFDVKD. The CDR3 consists of 15 residues.

The CDR3 loop is CASSQTGSDYGYTF. The CDR3 bases are TGTGCCAGTTCTCAGACAGGGTCGGACTATGGCTACACCTTC. The chain carries TRBV19 and TRBJ1-2; 7 nucleotides match TRBD1. This CDR3 region has 14 residues. Germline CDR1 is LNHDA and CDR2 is SQIVND (reference sequence). V gave up 8 bases and J gave up 3 bases; unmatched junction bases: 9.

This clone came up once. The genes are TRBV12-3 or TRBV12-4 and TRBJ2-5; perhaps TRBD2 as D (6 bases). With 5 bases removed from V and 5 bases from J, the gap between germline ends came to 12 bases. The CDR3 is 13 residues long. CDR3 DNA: TGTGCCAGCAGTCTGAGCGGGCCGGAGACCCAGTACTTC. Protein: CASSLSGPETQYF.

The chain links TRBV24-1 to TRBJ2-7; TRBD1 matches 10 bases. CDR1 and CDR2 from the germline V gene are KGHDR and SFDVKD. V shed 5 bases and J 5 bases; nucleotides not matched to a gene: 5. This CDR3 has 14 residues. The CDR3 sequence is CATSGTGGNDEQYF. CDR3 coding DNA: TGTGCCACCAGTGGGACAGGGGGAAATGACGAGCAGTACTTC.

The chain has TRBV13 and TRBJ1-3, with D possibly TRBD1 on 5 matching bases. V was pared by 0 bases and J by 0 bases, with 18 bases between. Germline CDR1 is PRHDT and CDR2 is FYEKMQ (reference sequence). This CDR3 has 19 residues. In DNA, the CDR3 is TGTGCCAGCAGCTTAGGCGGGAGTTGGGGCACGCGCTCTGGAAACACCATATATTTT. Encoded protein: CASSLGGSWGTRSGNTIYF.

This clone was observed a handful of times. For the CDR3, the DNA is TGTGCCAGCAGCCAAGAACAGGGCACAGGCAATCAGCCCCAGCATTTT. This codes for CASSQEQGTGNQPQHF. The J gene is TRBJ1-5, the V gene TRBV4-2; D perhaps matches TRBD1 (6 bases). V lost 0 bases to trimming and J lost 2 bases, with 11 bases between them. The CDR3 has 16 amino acids. Germline-derived CDR1 and CDR2 are LGHNA and YNFKEQ.

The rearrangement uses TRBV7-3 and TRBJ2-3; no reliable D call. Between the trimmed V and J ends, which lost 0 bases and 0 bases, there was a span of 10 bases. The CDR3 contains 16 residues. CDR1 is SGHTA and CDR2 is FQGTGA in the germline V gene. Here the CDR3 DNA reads TGTGCCAGCAGCTTAACCCCGGCCGCTAGCACAGATACGCAGTATTTT. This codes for CASSLTPAASTDTQYF.

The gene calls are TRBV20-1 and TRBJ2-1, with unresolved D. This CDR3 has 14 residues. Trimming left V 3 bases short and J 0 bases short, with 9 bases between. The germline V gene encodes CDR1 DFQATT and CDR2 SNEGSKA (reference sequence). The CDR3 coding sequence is TGCAGTGCTAGTTGGGATTACTCCTACAATGAGCAGTTCTTC. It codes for CSASWDYSYNEQFF.

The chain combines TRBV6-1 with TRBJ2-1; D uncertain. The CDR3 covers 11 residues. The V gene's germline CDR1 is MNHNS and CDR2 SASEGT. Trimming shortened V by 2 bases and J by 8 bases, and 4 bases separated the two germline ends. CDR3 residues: CASSERDEQFF. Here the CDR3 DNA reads TGTGCCAGCAGTGAACGGGATGAGCAGTTCTTC.

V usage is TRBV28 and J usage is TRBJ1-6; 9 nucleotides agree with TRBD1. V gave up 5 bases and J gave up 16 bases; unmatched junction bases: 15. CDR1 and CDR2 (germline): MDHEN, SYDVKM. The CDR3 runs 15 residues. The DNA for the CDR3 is TGTGCCAGCAGTCAAGACCGGGACAGGGTGGAGGTACTCCACTTT. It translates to CASSQDRDRVEVLHF.

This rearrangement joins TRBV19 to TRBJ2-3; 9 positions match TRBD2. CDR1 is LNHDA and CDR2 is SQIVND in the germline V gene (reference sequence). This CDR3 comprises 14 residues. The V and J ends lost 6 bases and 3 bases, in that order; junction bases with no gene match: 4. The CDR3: CASSRGLATDTQYF. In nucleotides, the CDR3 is TGTGCCAGTAGCCGGGGACTAGCTACAGATACGCAGTATTTT. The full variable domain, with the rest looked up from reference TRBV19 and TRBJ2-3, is DGGITQSPKYLFRKEGQNVTLSCEQNLNHDAMYWYRQDPGQGLRLIYYSQIVNDFQKGDIAEGYSVSREKKESFPLTVTSAQKNPTAFYLCASSRGLATDTQYFGPGTRLTVL.

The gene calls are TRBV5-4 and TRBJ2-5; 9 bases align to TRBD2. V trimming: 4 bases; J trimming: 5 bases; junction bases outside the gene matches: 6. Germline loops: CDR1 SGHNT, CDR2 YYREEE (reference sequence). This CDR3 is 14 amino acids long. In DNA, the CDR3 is TGTGCCAGCAGCGCCACTAGCGGGCGGGAGACCCAGTACTTC. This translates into CASSATSGRETQYF.

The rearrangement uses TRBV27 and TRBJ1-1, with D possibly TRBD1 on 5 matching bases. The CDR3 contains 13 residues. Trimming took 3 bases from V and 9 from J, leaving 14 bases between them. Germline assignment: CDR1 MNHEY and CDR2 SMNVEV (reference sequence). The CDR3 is CASSFRGDRQAFF. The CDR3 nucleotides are TGTGCCAGCAGTTTTAGGGGAGACAGACAAGCTTTCTTT.

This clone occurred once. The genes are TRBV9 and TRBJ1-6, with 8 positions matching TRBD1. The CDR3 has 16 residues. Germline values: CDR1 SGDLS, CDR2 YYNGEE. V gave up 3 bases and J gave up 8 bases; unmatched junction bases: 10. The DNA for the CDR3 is TGTGCCAGCAGCGCTGACAGGGGAGGGGATGATTCACCCCTCCACTTT. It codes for CASSADRGGDDSPLHF.

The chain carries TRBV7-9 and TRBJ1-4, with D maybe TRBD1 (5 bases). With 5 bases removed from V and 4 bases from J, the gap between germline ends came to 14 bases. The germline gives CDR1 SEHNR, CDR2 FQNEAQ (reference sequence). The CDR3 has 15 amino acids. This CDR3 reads CASSTSGRYNEKLFF. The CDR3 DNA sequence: TGTGCCAGCAGCACCTCAGGGAGATATAATGAAAAACTGTTTTTT.

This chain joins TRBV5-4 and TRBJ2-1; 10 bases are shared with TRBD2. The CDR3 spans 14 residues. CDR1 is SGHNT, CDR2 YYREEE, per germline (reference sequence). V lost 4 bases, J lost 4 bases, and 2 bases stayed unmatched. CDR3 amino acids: CASSLSGRYNEQFF. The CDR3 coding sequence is TGTGCCAGCAGCCTTAGCGGGAGGTACAATGAGCAGTTCTTC.

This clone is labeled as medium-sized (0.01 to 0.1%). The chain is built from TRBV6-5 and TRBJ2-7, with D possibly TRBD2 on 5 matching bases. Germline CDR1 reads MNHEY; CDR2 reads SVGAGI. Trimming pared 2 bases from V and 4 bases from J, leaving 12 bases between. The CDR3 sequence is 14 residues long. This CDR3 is CASSYTLSGYEQYF. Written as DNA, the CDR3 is TGTGCCAGCAGTTACACCCTCTCGGGGTACGAGCAGTACTTC.

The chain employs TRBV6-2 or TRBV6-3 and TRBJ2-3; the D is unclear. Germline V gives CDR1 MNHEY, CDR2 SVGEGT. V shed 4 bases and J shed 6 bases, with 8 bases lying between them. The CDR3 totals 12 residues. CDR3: CASSFLRDTQYF. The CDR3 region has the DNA TGTGCCAGCAGTTTCTTGCGCGATACGCAGTATTTT.

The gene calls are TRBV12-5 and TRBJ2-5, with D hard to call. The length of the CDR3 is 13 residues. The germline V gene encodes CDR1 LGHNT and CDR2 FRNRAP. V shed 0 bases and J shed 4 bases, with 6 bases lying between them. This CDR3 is CASGLVMGETQYF. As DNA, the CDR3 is TGTGCTAGTGGTTTGGTAATGGGAGAGACCCAGTACTTC.

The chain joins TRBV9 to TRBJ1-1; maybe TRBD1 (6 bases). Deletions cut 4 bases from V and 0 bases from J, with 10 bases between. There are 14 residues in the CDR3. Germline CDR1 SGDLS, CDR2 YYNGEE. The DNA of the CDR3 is TGTGCCAGCAGCCGGGAGGGGGTGAACACTGAAGCTTTCTTT. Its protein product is CASSREGVNTEAFF. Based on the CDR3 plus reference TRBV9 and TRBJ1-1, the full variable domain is DSGVTQTPKHLITATGQRVTLRCSPRSGDLSVYWYQQSLDQGLQFLIQYYNGEERAKGNILERFSAQQFPDLHSELNLSSLELGDSALYFCASSREGVNTEAFFGQGTRLTVV.

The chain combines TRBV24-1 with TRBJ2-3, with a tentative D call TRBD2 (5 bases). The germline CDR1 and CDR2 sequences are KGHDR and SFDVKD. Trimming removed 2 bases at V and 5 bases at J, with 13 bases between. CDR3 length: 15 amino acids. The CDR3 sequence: CATSDSVGSEDTQYF. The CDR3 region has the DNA TGTGCCACCAGTGATTCAGTGGGGAGCGAAGATACGCAGTATTTT.

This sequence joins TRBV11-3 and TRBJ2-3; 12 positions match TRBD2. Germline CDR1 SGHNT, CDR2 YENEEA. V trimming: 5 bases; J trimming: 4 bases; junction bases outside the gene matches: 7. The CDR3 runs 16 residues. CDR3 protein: CASSPRLAGGADTQYF. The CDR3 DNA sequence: TGTGCCAGCAGCCCCCGTCTAGCGGGAGGGGCAGATACGCAGTATTTT.

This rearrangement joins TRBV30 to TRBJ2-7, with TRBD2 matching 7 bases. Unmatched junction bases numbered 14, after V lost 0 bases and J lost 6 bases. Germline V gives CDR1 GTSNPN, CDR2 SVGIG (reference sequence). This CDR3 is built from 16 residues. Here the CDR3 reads CAWSVSPASGVAEQYF. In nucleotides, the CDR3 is TGTGCCTGGAGTGTCTCCCCGGCTAGCGGAGTTGCCGAGCAGTACTTC.